One sample yielded the 27 T cell receptor beta chains listed below, sequenced in a study of blood T cells in healthy people across ages. Combining a sample-barcoded 5' primer with a J-beta primer mix, a second PCR ran for about 7 to 11 cycles. TCRdb reanalysed the 5' RACE reads using MiXCR and keeps one entry per CDR3 protein. The data contain around 800,000 distinct CDR3 sequences, about 45% of them singletons. Sequences were obtained from blood. The receptors were gathered from a man of 80 years or more in good health.

The rearrangement links TRBV20-1 to TRBJ2-1; 13 bases align to TRBD2. Germline V gene lookup returns CDR1 DFQATT and CDR2 SNEGSKA (reference sequence). Trimming at V came to 6 bases and at J to 0 bases, leaving 8 bases not matched to a gene. The CDR3 has 17 amino acids. Here the CDR3 reads CSAELAGGSSSYNEQFF. In nucleotides, the CDR3 is TGCAGTGCCGAACTAGCGGGAGGGTCGAGCTCCTACAATGAGCAGTTCTTC.

The chain joins TRBV24-1 to TRBJ2-2, with 8 bases matching TRBD1. Germline CDR1 reads KGHDR; CDR2 reads SFDVKD. CDR3 length: 23 amino acids. Trimming removed 1 base from V and 0 bases from J; junction bases left unmatched: 21. The CDR3 nucleotides are TGTGCCACCAGTGATTTATGGGGAGGACAGGGCGGTTTGGGATTCTCGAACACCGGGGAGCTGTTTTTT. The encoded protein is CATSDLWGGQGGLGFSNTGELFF.

Comment on this clonotype: At one end the junction does not follow the germline gene, possibly because of a read error. The chain carries TRBV12-3 or TRBV12-4 and TRBJ1-6; perhaps TRBD1 as D (6 bases). The CDR3 is 13 residues long. Here the CDR3 reads CASSSGEGSPPHF. In DNA, the CDR3 is TGTGCCAGCAGTTCAGGGGAGGGCTCACCCCCCCACTTT.

The V gene is TRBV2, the J gene TRBJ2-3, with TRBD2 identical over 11 bases. Looked up from germline, CDR1 is SNHLY and CDR2 is FYNNEI. The CDR3 is 16 residues long. The junction had 8 bases not matched to a gene; V was cut back by 6 bases and J by 3 bases. The CDR3 sequence: CASRLIAGGITDTQYF. The CDR3 DNA sequence: TGTGCCAGCAGACTCATAGCGGGGGGGATAACAGATACGCAGTATTTT. Based on the CDR3 plus reference TRBV2 and TRBJ2-3, the full variable domain is EPEVTQTPSHQVTQMGQEVILRCVPISNHLYFYWYRQILGQKVEFLVSFYNNEISEKSEIFDDQFSVERPDGSNFTLKIRSTKLEDSAMYFCASRLIAGGITDTQYFGPGTRLTVL.

This chain links TRBV29-1 with TRBJ1-4, with a weak D call TRBD1 (5 bases). The CDR3 is made up of 14 amino acids. The ends were cut back, 5 bases at V and 3 bases at J, with 13 bases in the middle. Germline loops: CDR1 SQVTM, CDR2 ANQGSEA. For the CDR3, the DNA is TGCAGCGTTCCAACAGGCTTATCTAATGAAAAACTGTTTTTT. It translates to CSVPTGLSNEKLFF.

Many counts were recorded for this clonotype. This rearrangement joins TRBV29-1 to TRBJ2-5; D is possibly TRBD2 (6 bases). Trimming shortened V by 7 bases and J by 2 bases, and 11 bases separated the two germline ends. This CDR3 is built from 12 residues. The germline gives CDR1 SQVTM, CDR2 ANQGSEA. The CDR3 protein is CSAGLLQETQYF. CDR3 DNA: TGCAGCGCGGGACTGCTACAAGAGACCCAGTACTTC.

Concerning this clonotype itself: This sequence may be a read error, since a much larger clone differs from it by one base. The chain carries TRBV2 and TRBJ2-7; no clear D gene. Trimming pared 10 bases from V and 3 bases from J, leaving 10 bases between. This CDR3 is 11 amino acids long. CDR1 SNHLY and CDR2 FYNNEI come from the germline V gene. CDR3 DNA: TGTGCCACTAACGCCCACTACGAGCAGTACTTC. This gives the protein CATNAHYEQYF.

This clonotype was seen many times. The chain carries TRBV29-1 and TRBJ1-4; 9 bases are a match to TRBD1. CDR1 is SQVTM, CDR2 ANQGSEA, per germline. This CDR3 region has 13 residues. CDR3 sequence: CSAGGTGIEKLFF. The CDR3 DNA sequence: TGCAGTGCCGGAGGGACAGGGATCGAAAAACTGTTTTTT. Combining the CDR3 with reference TRBV29-1 and TRBJ1-4 gives the whole variable domain SAVISQKPSRDICQRGTSLTIQCQVDSQVTMMFWYRQQPGQSLTLIATANQGSEATYESGFVIDKFPISRPNLTFSTLTVSNMSPEDSSIYLCSAGGTGIEKLFFGSGTQLSVL.

This chain joins TRBV29-1 and TRBJ2-1; 8 bases are a match to TRBD1. Germline assignment: CDR1 SQVTM and CDR2 ANQGSEA. This CDR3 region has 14 residues. The V gene end was trimmed by 4 bases and the J gene end by 3 bases; junction bases not matched to a gene: 5. The CDR3 here is CSVAGRGLYNEQFF. As DNA, the CDR3 is TGCAGCGTTGCCGGCAGGGGGCTCTACAATGAGCAGTTCTTC.

The rearrangement joins TRBV10-3 to TRBJ1-1; D is perhaps TRBD1 (5 bases). The germline CDR1 and CDR2 sequences are ENHRY and SYGVKD. Between the trimmed V and J ends, which lost 2 bases and 11 bases, there was a span of 12 bases. This CDR3 comprises 12 residues. The CDR3, as DNA: TGTGCCATCAGTGAGCCTAACAAGGGGGCTTTCTTT. It translates to CAISEPNKGAFF.

V usage is TRBV12-3 or TRBV12-4 and J usage is TRBJ2-3, with 11 bases fitting TRBD2. V lost 4 bases and J lost 4; bases outside the gene matches: 10. This CDR3 comprises 17 residues. The CDR3 reads CASSSDTSGRRSDTQYF. DNA of the CDR3: TGTGCCAGCAGTTCGGACACTAGCGGGAGAAGGTCAGATACGCAGTATTTT.

This clonotype was seen more than once but under ten times. This sequence joins TRBV7-2 and TRBJ1-2, with unresolved D. Trimming removed 7 bases from V and 3 bases from J, with 12 bases in between. The V gene's germline CDR1 is SGHTA and CDR2 FQGNSA. The CDR3 spans 13 residues. The CDR3, as DNA: TGTGCCAGCAACCATAACGGGTACTATGGCTACACCTTC. Amino acids: CASNHNGYYGYTF. Filled out from reference TRBV7-2 and TRBJ1-2, the complete variable domain reads GAGVSQSPSNKVTEKGKDVELRCDPISGHTALYWYRQSLGQGLEFLIYFQGNSAPDKSGLPSDRFSAERTGGSVSTLTIQRTQQEDSAVYLCASNHNGYYGYTFGSGTRLTVV.

Remarks on this clonotype: A much bigger clone sits one base away, suggesting this may be a read error. This chain links TRBV6-5 with TRBJ2-5, with D maybe TRBD2 (6 bases). CDR3 length: 14 residues. Deletions cut 8 bases from V and 7 bases from J, with 20 bases between. Germline V gene lookup returns CDR1 MNHEY and CDR2 SVGAGI. CDR3 region: CASGRDSGRWTQYF. The CDR3, as DNA: TGTGCCAGCGGGCGGGACTCGGGGCGGTGGACCCAGTACTTC.

This clonotype has only a few counts. V is TRBV3-1 and J is TRBJ2-5; 7 nucleotides agree with TRBD2. The J call may not be correct, given that the DNA end is closer to TRBJ2-7. CDR1 is LGHDT, CDR2 YNNKEL, per germline (reference sequence). The CDR3 sequence is 15 residues long. The CDR3 nucleotides read TGTGCCAGCAGCCCCGATCTGACTAGCCGGTACGAGCAGTACTTC. Its translation: CASSPDLTSRYEQYF.

V and J are TRBV10-3 and TRBJ2-1, with 8 bases matching TRBD2. Matching the DNA end better, TRBJ2-7 makes the J call doubtful. CDR3 length: 15 amino acids. CDR1 ENHRY and CDR2 SYGVKD come from the germline V gene. The CDR3 spells CAISDRAGAYNEQYF. In DNA form, the CDR3 reads TGTGCCATCAGTGATCGAGCGGGAGCCTACAATGAGCAGTACTTC.

The chain employs TRBV10-3 and TRBJ2-1; possibly TRBD2 for D (7 bases). The CDR3 is 15 amino acids. V was pared by 8 bases and J by 5 bases, with 19 bases between. Germline CDR1 reads ENHRY; CDR2 reads SYGVKD. CDR3 protein: CAIWGGATFHNEQFF. The CDR3 DNA is TGTGCCATCTGGGGGGGGGCGACATTCCACAATGAGCAGTTCTTC.

The chain uses TRBV3-1 and TRBJ2-2; D not resolved. CDR1 LGHDT and CDR2 YNNKEL come from the germline V gene (reference sequence). This CDR3 is built from 12 residues. V was pared by 4 bases and J by 7 bases, with 7 bases between. Here the CDR3 reads CASSPALGELFF. The CDR3 DNA sequence: TGTGCCAGCAGCCCGGCTCTCGGGGAGCTGTTTTTT.

The chain combines TRBV12-3 or TRBV12-4 with TRBJ2-1; 10 bases match TRBD1. The CDR3 consists of 14 residues. With V trimmed by 0 bases and J by 8 bases, 1 base remained unmatched. CDR3 nucleotides: TGTGCCAGCAGTTTAGCCGGGACAGGGGATGAGCAGTTCTTC. Protein product: CASSLAGTGDEQFF.

The gene calls are TRBV6-5 and TRBJ2-3; possible D gene TRBD1, 5 bases. The germline V gene encodes CDR1 MNHEY and CDR2 SVGAGI. There are 13 residues in the CDR3. V lost 5 bases and J 4 bases, leaving 10 bases between the germline ends. CDR3 nucleotides: TGTGCCAGCAGTAGACCAGGGTCAGATACGCAGTATTTT. Its translation is CASSRPGSDTQYF.

This clonotype was counted only a few times. The rearrangement links TRBV29-1 to TRBJ2-1; the match to TRBD2 covers 9 bases. This CDR3 is built from 14 residues. Germline V gene sequence: CDR1 SQVTM, CDR2 ANQGSEA. The junction had 9 bases not matched to a gene; V was cut back by 3 bases and J by 9 bases. The CDR3: CSVDGGRGGCEQFF. CDR3 DNA sequence: TGCAGCGTTGATGGCGGGAGGGGGGGGTGTGAGCAGTTCTTC.

This rearrangement joins TRBV6-6 to TRBJ1-5, with 8 positions matching TRBD1. V shed 3 bases, J shed 4 bases, and the junction held 8 bases outside the gene matches. This CDR3 contains 16 residues. CDR1 and CDR2 (germline): MNHNY, SVGAGI (reference sequence). The chain's CDR3 is CASSYSSTGENQPQHF. The CDR3 DNA reads as TGTGCCAGCAGTTATTCCTCGACAGGGGAAAATCAGCCCCAGCATTTT.

V gene TRBV5-1 combines with J gene TRBJ2-7; 7 bases are a match to TRBD1. Germline CDR1 reads SGHRS; CDR2 reads YFSETQ. V trimming: 1 base; J trimming: 7 bases; junction bases outside the gene matches: 8. The CDR3 sequence is 14 residues long. CDR3: CASSLRQGPGEQYF. Here the CDR3 DNA reads TGCGCCAGCAGCTTGAGACAGGGACCGGGGGAGCAGTACTTC. The complete variable domain, with remaining parts taken from reference TRBV5-1 and TRBJ2-7, reads KAGVTQTPRYLIKTRGQQVTLSCSPISGHRSVSWYQQTPGQGLQFLFEYFSETQRNKGNFPGRFSGRQFSNSRSEMNVSTLELGDSALYLCASSLRQGPGEQYFGPGTRLTVT.

There are many counts of this clonotype. The gene calls are TRBV5-1 and TRBJ2-7; D unresolved. Trimming took off 1 base at V and 5 bases at J, with 10 bases between the two ends. Germline-derived CDR1 and CDR2 are SGHRS and YFSETQ. The CDR3 totals 13 residues. The chain's CDR3 is CASSLQTQDEQYF. The DNA of the CDR3 is TGCGCCAGCAGCTTGCAGACCCAGGACGAGCAGTACTTC.

About this clonotype itself: A much larger clone lies one base from this, so it may be a read error. This chain connects TRBV20-1 to TRBJ2-1; tentative D call: TRBD2 (6 bases). This CDR3 is 11 amino acids long. Germline-derived CDR1 and CDR2 are DFQATT and SNEGSKA (reference sequence). V lost 2 bases and J 13 bases, leaving 12 bases between the germline ends. The CDR3 DNA reads TGCAGTGCTAGAACGGGAGAGACCCAGTTCTTC. It is translated as CSARTGETQFF.

This clonotype was counted many times. This chain links TRBV4-3 with TRBJ2-3; TRBD1 is a possible D gene (5 bases). Trimming left V 1 base short and J 0 bases short, with 8 bases between. The CDR3 runs to 15 residues. Germline-derived CDR1 and CDR2 are LGHNA and YSLEER. The DNA of the CDR3 is TGCGCCAGCAGCCAAGTCGACAGTAGCACAGATACGCAGTATTTT. This translates into CASSQVDSSTDTQYF.

This chain connects TRBV7-6 to TRBJ1-6; D is perhaps TRBD1 (5 bases). In germline, CDR1 is SGHVS, CDR2 FNYEAQ. The V end was cut by 0 bases, the J end by 10 bases, with 10 bases between. The CDR3 has 14 residues. The CDR3 nucleotides are TGTGCCAGCAGCTTAGCGGGGGTTAAGTCACCCCTCCACTTT. Translated, it gives CASSLAGVKSPLHF.

This chain connects TRBV9 to TRBJ2-7, with TRBD1 matching over 9 bases. CDR3 length equals 15 residues. Trimming took 4 bases from V and 7 from J; bases not matched to a gene: 12. CDR1 is SGDLS and CDR2 is YYNGEE in the germline V gene. The CDR3 region is CASSPTGGIINEQYF. CDR3 coding DNA: TGTGCCAGCAGCCCTACAGGGGGCATAATCAATGAGCAGTACTTC. Supplemented by reference TRBV9 and TRBJ2-7, the full variable domain reads DSGVTQTPKHLITATGQRVTLRCSPRSGDLSVYWYQQSLDQGLQFLIQYYNGEERAKGNILERFSAQQFPDLHSELNLSSLELGDSALYFCASSPTGGIINEQYFGPGTRLTVT.